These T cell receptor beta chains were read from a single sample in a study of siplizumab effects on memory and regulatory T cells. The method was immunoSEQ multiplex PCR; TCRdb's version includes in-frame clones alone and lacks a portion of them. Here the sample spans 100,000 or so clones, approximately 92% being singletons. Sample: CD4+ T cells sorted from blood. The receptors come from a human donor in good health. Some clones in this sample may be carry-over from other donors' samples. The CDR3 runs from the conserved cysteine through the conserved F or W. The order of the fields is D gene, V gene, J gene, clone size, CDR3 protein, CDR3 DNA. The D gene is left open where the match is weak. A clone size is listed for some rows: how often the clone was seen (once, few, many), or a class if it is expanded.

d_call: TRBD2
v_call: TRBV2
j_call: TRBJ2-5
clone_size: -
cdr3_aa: CASKRREGAQETQYF
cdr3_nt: TGTGCCAGCAAGAGGCGGGAGGGGGCCCAAGAGACCCAGTACTTC

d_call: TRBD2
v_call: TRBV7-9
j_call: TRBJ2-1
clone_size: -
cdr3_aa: CASSLARGTRAYNEQFF
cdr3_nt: TGTGCCAGCAGCTTAGCGAGGGGGACTAGGGCCTACAATGAGCAGTTCTTC

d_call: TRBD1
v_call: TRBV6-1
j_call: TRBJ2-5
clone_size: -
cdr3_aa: CASSEIGGPYQETQYF
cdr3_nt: TGTGCCAGCAGTGAAATAGGGGGCCCGTACCAAGAGACCCAGTACTTC

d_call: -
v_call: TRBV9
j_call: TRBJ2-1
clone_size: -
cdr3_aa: CASSAIGTSYNEQFF
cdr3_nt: TGTGCCAGCAGCGCTATTGGGACTTCTTACAATGAGCAGTTCTTC

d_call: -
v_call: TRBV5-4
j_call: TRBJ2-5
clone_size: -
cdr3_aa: CASSLHGREETQYF
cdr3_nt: TGTGCCAGCAGCTTGCACGGCAGGGAAGAGACCCAGTACTTC

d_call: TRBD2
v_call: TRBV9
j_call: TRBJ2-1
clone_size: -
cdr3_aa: CASSLPAKTSGSLISYNEQFF
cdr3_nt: TGTGCCAGCAGCTTACCGGCCAAGACTAGCGGGAGTCTAATCTCCTACAATGAGCAGTTCTTC

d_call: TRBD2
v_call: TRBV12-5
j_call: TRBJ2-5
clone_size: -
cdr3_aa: CASGLAIIAGGPGETQYF
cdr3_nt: TGTGCTAGTGGTTTGGCTATTATCGCGGGAGGGCCGGGAGAGACCCAGTACTTC

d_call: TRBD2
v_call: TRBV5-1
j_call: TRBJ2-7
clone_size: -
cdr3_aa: CASRLGTSGSREQYF
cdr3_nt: TGCGCCAGCAGATTAGGGACTAGCGGGAGTAGGGAGCAGTACTTC

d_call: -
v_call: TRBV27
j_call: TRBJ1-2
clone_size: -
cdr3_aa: CASSTLGGTSGYTF
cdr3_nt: TGTGCCAGCAGTACCTTAGGAGGGACGAGTGGCTACACCTTC

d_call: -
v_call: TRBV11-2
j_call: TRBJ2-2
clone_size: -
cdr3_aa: CASSFASTGELFF
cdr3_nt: TGTGCCAGCAGCTTCGCTAGCACCGGGGAGCTGTTTTTT

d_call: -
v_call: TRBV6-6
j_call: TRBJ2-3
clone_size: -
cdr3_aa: CASTRRGRTDTQYF
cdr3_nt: TGTGCCAGCACTAGGCGGGGCCGCACAGATACGCAGTATTTT

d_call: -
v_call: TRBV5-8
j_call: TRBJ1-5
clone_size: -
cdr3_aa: CASSSWGNQPQHF
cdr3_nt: TGTGCCAGCAGCTCCTGGGGGAATCAGCCCCAGCATTTT

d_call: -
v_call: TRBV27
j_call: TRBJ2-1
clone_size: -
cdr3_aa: CASSPQGYSPYNEQFF
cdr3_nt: TGTGCCAGCAGTCCCCAGGGGTATAGCCCTTACAATGAGCAGTTCTTC

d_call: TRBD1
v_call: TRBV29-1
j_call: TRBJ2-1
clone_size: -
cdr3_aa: CSVGQGAHANEQFF
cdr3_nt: TGCAGCGTGGGGCAGGGGGCGCATGCCAATGAGCAGTTCTTC

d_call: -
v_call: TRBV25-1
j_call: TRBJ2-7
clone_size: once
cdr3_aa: CASGVAGAHEQYF
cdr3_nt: TGTGCCAGCGGAGTAGCAGGAGCCCACGAGCAGTACTTC

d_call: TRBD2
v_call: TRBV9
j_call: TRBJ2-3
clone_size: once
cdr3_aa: CASSGGTKWGTDTQYF
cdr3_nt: TGTGCCAGCAGCGGCGGGACTAAATGGGGCACAGATACGCAGTATTTT

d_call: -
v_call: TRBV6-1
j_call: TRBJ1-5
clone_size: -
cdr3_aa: CASSGQQNQPQHF
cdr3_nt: TGTGCCAGCAGCGGACAGCAAAATCAGCCCCAGCATTTT

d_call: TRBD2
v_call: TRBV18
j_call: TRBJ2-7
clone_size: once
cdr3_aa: CASSPGTSGYEQYF
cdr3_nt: TGTGCCAGCTCACCCGGGACTAGCGGCTACGAGCAGTACTTC

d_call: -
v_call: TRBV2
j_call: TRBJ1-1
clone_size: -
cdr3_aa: CASSESPRTVNTEAFF
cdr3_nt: TGTGCCAGCAGTGAATCCCCCAGGACAGTGAACACTGAAGCTTTCTTT

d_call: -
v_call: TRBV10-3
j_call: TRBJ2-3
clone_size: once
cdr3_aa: CAISAEVSNVGTDTQYF
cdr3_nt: TGTGCCATCAGTGCGGAGGTCTCCAACGTCGGCACAGATACGCAGTATTTT

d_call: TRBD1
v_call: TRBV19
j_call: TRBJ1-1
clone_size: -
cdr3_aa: CASRRTGEPNTEAFF
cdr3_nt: TGTGCCAGTAGACGGACAGGGGAGCCGAACACTGAAGCTTTCTTT

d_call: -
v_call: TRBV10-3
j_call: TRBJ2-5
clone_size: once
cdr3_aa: CAISEVGAGETQYF
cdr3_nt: TGTGCCATCAGTGAGGTGGGGGCCGGTGAGACCCAGTACTTC

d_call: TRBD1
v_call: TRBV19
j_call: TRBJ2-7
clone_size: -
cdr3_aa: CASSVQGAGEQYF
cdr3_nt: TGTGCCAGTAGTGTCCAGGGGGCCGGCGAGCAGTACTTC

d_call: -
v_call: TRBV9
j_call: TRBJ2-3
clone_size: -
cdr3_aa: CASSPQTGVRDTQYF
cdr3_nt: TGTGCCAGCAGCCCCCAGACTGGGGTTAGAGATACGCAGTATTTT

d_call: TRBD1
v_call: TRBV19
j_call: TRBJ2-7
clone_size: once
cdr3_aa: CASRAPGQVYEQYF
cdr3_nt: TGTGCCAGTAGGGCCCCAGGACAGGTCTACGAGCAGTACTTC

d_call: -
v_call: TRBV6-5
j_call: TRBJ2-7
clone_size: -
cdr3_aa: CASSYYSGGNYEQYF
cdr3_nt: TGTGCCAGCAGTTACTACTCGGGGGGCAATTACGAGCAGTACTTC

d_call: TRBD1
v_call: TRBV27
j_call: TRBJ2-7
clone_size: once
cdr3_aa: CASRIPLGQVASYEQYF
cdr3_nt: TGTGCCAGCAGAATTCCCTTGGGACAGGTGGCATCCTACGAGCAGTACTTC

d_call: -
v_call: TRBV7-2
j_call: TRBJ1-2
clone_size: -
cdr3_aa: CASSRSGLISHGYTF
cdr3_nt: TGTGCCAGCAGCCGCTCGGGACTTATCAGCCATGGCTACACCTTC

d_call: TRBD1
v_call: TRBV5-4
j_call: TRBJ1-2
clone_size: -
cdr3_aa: CASSSWTGEGGYTF
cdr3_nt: TGTGCCAGCAGCTCTTGGACAGGGGAGGGTGGCTACACCTTC

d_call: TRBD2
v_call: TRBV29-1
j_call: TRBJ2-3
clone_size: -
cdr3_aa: CSVETSGWADTQYF
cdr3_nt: TGCAGCGTTGAGACTAGCGGATGGGCGGATACGCAGTATTTT

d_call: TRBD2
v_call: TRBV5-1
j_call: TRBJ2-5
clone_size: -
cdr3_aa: CASSLGLAQETQYF
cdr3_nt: TGCGCCAGCAGCTTGGGACTAGCGCAAGAGACCCAGTACTTC

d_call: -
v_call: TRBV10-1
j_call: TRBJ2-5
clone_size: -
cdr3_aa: CASSGREETQYF
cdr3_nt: TGCGCCAGCAGTGGCAGAGAGGAGACCCAGTACTTC

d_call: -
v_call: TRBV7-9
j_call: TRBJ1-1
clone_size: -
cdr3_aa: CASSSGRATEAFF
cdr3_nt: TGTGCCAGCAGCTCCGGCAGGGCCACTGAAGCTTTCTTT

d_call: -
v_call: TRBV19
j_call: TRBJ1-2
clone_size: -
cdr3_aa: CASSIGQRDYGYTF
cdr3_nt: TGTGCCAGTAGTATTGGACAGCGCGACTATGGCTACACCTTC

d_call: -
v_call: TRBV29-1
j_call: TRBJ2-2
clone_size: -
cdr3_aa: CSVGGPRNTGELFF
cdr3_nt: TGCAGCGTTGGTGGGCCTCGGAACACCGGGGAGCTGTTTTTT

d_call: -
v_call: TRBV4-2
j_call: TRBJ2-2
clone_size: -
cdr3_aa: CASSPQTGQNTGELFF
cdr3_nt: TGTGCCAGCAGCCCCCAAACCGGACAGAACACCGGGGAGCTGTTTTTT

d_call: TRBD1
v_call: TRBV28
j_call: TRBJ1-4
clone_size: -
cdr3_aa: CASRDTPGQGNEKLFF
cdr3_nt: TGTGCCAGCAGGGACACGCCGGGACAGGGCAATGAAAAACTGTTTTTT

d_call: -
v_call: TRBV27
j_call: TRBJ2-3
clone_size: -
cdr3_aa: CASKGGAVQADTQYF
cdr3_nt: TGTGCCAGCAAAGGGGGGGCGGTACAAGCAGATACGCAGTATTTT

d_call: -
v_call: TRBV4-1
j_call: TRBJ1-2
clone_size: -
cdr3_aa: CASSQSRPIGGYTF
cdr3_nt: TGCGCCAGCAGCCAGTCTCGCCCTATCGGGGGCTACACCTTC

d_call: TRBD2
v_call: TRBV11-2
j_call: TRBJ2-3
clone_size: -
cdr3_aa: CASSFSSGRTTDTQYF
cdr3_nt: TGTGCCAGCAGCTTTTCTAGCGGGAGGACCACAGATACGCAGTATTTT

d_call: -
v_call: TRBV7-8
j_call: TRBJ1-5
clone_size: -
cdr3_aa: CASSLGRYYSNQPQHF
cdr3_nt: TGTGCCAGCAGCTTAGGTCGGTACTATAGCAATCAGCCCCAGCATTTT

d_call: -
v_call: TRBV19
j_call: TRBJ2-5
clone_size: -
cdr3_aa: CASSMMVRGETQYF
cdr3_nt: TGTGCCAGTAGTATGATGGTCCGGGGTGAGACCCAGTACTTC

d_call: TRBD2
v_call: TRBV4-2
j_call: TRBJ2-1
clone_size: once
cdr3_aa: CASSQEGGLAGSYNEQFF
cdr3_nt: TGTGCCAGCAGCCAAGAAGGAGGACTAGCGGGCTCCTACAATGAGCAGTTCTTC

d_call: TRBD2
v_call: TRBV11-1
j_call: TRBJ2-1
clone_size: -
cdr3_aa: CASSQRGSGSYNEQFF
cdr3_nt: TGTGCCAGCAGCCAACGAGGTAGCGGGTCCTACAATGAGCAGTTCTTC

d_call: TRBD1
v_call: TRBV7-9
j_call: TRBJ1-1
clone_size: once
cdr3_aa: CASSRTGGTEAFF
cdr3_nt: TGTGCCAGCAGTCGCACAGGGGGGACTGAAGCTTTCTTT

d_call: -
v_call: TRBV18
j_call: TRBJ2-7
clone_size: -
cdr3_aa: CASSPGGAFYEQYF
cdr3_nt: TGTGCCAGCTCACCCGGGGGCGCTTTTTACGAGCAGTACTTC

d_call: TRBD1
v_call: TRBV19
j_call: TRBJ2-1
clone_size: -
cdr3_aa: CASSLDRGPYNEQFF
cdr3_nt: TGTGCCAGTAGCCTAGACAGGGGCCCTTACAATGAGCAGTTCTTC

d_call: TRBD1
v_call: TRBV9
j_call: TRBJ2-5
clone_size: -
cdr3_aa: CASRSGQGLGETQYF
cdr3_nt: TGTGCCAGCAGGTCTGGACAGGGCCTTGGGGAGACCCAGTACTTC

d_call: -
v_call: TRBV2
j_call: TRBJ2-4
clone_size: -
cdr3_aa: CASSDEGLAKNIQYF
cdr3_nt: TGTGCCAGCAGTGACGAGGGACTAGCCAAAAACATTCAGTACTTC

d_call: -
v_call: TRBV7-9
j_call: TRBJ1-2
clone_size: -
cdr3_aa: CASSLKRVPERGEHYGYTF
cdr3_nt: TGTGCCAGCAGCTTAAAAAGGGTCCCGGAAAGGGGGGAACACTATGGCTACACCTTC

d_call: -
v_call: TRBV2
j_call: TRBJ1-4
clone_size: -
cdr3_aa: CASSLRAVGEKLFF
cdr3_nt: TGTGCCAGCAGCTTAAGGGCTGTGGGGGAAAAACTGTTTTTT

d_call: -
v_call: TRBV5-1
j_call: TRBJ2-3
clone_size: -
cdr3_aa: CASSPGGQVSTDTQYF
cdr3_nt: TGCGCCAGCAGCCCTGGAGGGCAGGTGAGCACAGATACGCAGTATTTT